This entry describes one TCR beta chain. These data come from a study of T cells in Graves' hyperthyroidism and ophthalmopathy. The CDR3 is made up of 14 amino acids. V was cut by 10 bases and J by 4 bases, with 16 bases left in between. The germline CDR1 and CDR2 sequences are SGHTA and FQGNSA. Recently diagnosed hyperthyroidism of less than 2 months' duration affected patients aged 18 to 65. TCR beta CDR3 regions were amplified from RNA transcripts. The HTBI primer set served for first-round RT-PCR of the TCR CDR3. TCRdb passed the multiplex PCR reads through MiXCR, listing each CDR3 protein once. The table includes about 500,000 distinct CDR3 sequences, 16% detected once.

This chain joins TRBV7-2 and TRBJ2-2; D is undetermined. Sequencing was performed on blood. The sequence was obtained from a woman younger than 35 with Graves' hyperthyroidism. The CDR3 sequence: CATKGPWSTGELFF. CDR3 sequence (DNA): TGTGCCACCAAAGGCCCGTGGTCCACCGGGGAGCTGTTTTTT.